This T cell receptor (beta chain) stems from a study of blood T cell repertoires in COVID-19. V lost 5 bases, J lost 6 bases, and 14 bases lay in between. There are 15 residues in the CDR3. CDR1 is SGHAT and CDR2 is FQNNGV in the germline V gene. Using immunoSEQ multiplex PCR, the repertoire was profiled, and TCRdb retains in-frame clones only, with some absent. The top ten hold approximately 1.6% of the sample, which has some 150,000 clones, about four fifths seen once. The clonotype was recovered from a woman younger than 35 who had been exposed to COVID-19. The chain combines TRBV11-2 with TRBJ1-6; D not certain. Sequenced: PBMCs or T cells enriched from blood (not recorded which). The CDR3 sequence: CASSAAVTGNSPLHF. Written as DNA, the CDR3 is TGTGCCAGCAGCGCAGCCGTCACGGGTAATTCACCCCTCCACTTT.